These 5 T cell receptor beta chains were all obtained from the same sample, sequenced in a study of identical twins (dated by TCRdb to 2016 to 2018). Library preparation used 5' RACE. The sequencing machine was an Illumina HiSeq 2000. Using fastp at Q25 and MiXCR, TCRdb reprocessed the public reads and kept productive beta chains. CDR3 protein duplicates are merged, each entry listing the most common genes and DNA. The sample data list about 530,000 distinct CDR3 sequences, and 20% to 25% of these were observed just once. In total, the top ten clones hold around 0.47% of the sample. These sequences were also reported in another study, on yellow fever vaccine responses in identical twins.

Input material: CD4+ T cells sorted from blood. These receptors were taken from a woman under 30 in good health.

This clonotype was picked up a small number of times. The CDR3 DNA follows: TGTGCCAGCAGCTTAGCCCTAACTAGCGGGGGGAAAGAGACCCAGTACTTC. This codes for CASSLALTSGGKETQYF. The chain combines TRBV7-8 with TRBJ2-5; 12 bases are a match to TRBD2. The V segment lost 0 bases and the J segment 3 bases; nucleotides outside the gene matches: 5. Germline CDR1 and CDR2: SGHVS and FQNEAQ. This CDR3 region has 17 residues.

The genes are TRBV5-1 and TRBJ1-6, with TRBD1 identical over 9 bases. The CDR3 runs to 15 residues. Trimming at V came to 7 bases and at J to 7 bases, leaving 9 bases not matched to a gene. CDR1 SGHRS and CDR2 YFSETQ come from the germline V gene. CDR3: CASHPQGQGNSPLHF. For the CDR3, the DNA is TGCGCCAGCCACCCCCAGGGACAGGGAAATTCACCCCTCCACTTT.

The chain combines TRBV18 with TRBJ2-2; 11 nucleotides line up with TRBD2. V shed 4 bases, J shed 7 bases, and the junction held 11 bases outside the gene matches. This CDR3 comprises 17 residues. Germline CDR1 reads KGHSH; CDR2 reads LQKENI. The CDR3 DNA sequence: TGTGCCAGCTCACGAGCTACTAGCGGGAGTATGAGCGGGGAGCTGTTTTTT. Protein sequence: CASSRATSGSMSGELFF. The full variable domain, rest sourced from reference TRBV18 and TRBJ2-2, is NAGVMQNPRHLVRRRGQEARLRCSPMKGHSHVYWYRQLPEEGLKFMVYLQKENIIDESGMPKERFSAEFPKEGPSILRIQQVVRGDSAAYFCASSRATSGSMSGELFFGEGSRLTVL.

This chain joins TRBV25-1 and TRBJ2-1; D is unresolved. V was trimmed by 4 bases and J by 0 bases, leaving 4 bases between them. This CDR3 contains 13 residues. Germline V gene data show CDR1 as MGHDK and CDR2 as SYGVNS. CDR3 coding DNA: TGTGCCAGCAGTGTTTTCTCCTACAATGAGCAGTTCTTC. Translating gives CASSVFSYNEQFF.

This clonotype was observed at least ten times. V usage is TRBV20-1 and J usage is TRBJ2-1; possible D gene TRBD1, 5 bases. Germline values: CDR1 DFQATT, CDR2 SNEGSKA (reference sequence). This CDR3 spans 18 amino acids. V lost 0 bases to trimming and J lost 4 bases, with 22 bases between them. This chain's CDR3 is CSARDRGQFLGSYNEQFF. CDR3 bases: TGCAGTGCTAGAGATAGGGGCCAATTTCTAGGCTCGTACAATGAGCAGTTCTTC.